This T cell receptor beta chain is drawn from a study of CD8 T cells in Susac syndrome (dated by TCRdb to the late 2010s). About the investigation overall: Whether CD8+ T cell activation and differentiation in Susac syndrome was antigen driven was tested using repertoire sequencing. The study compared CD8+ T cell repertoire clonality among about a dozen healthy donors, approximately 14 Susac syndrome patients and 15 multiple sclerosis patients.

Peripheral blood CD8+ and CD4+ T cells from healthy donors, Susac syndrome patients and multiple sclerosis patients were profiled using high-throughput TCR beta sequencing. Treatment-naive patients with stable or active relapsing-remitting disease fulfilling revised McDonald criteria were used as multiple sclerosis controls. Bulk CD8+ and CD4+ T cells were purified by magnetic negative isolation, whereas CD8+ TEMRA cells were enriched by FACS. Blood was drawn into EDTA tubes, processed within 24 hours, and PBMCs were isolated by density gradient centrifugation. PBMCs intended for TCR sequencing were frozen in liquid nitrogen and were later thawed in a 37 degrees C water bath. The sorted or isolated CD4+, CD8+ and CD8+ TEMRA cells had a purity of 90% or higher. Results and caveats for the whole study, not just this receptor: The number of individuals in the TCR sequencing and HLA analysis was recognized as being relatively small.

V trim: 3 bases; J trim: 1 base; unmatched bases: 1. The germline V gene yields MGHRA for CDR1 and YSYEKL for CDR2. Inclusive of the bounding cysteine and phenylalanine, the CDR3 is 15 residues long. Only the CDR3 DNA is retained, 45 bases long and in frame from the first base. Remarks on this clonotype: Its antigen specificity is not known. The record has no base qualities; no much larger clone is one base away.

RNA was extracted using the RNeasy kit, and about 0.45 to 1 ug of the RNA was reverse transcribed with random hexamers. TCR beta CDR3 regions were amplified with the immunoSEQ multiplex PCR assay covering 54 Vbeta and 13 Jbeta segments. PCR amplification bias was corrected using a synthetic template baseline for primer optimization and computational correction. As for how the authors treated the data: Reads were annotated to V, D and J genes according to IMGT and were analyzed with immunoSEQ Analyzer, with only productive sequences retained. To calculate clonality, Shannon entropy was normalized by log2 of the number of productive unique sequences and then subtracted from one. Public and private clones were assessed among the 100 most prevalent clones of each patient and control. Clones were defined as Susac-specific if absent from the healthy and MS cohorts, from around 1,000 published viral clones and from other ImmuneACCESS disease sequences. Through fastp at Q25 and MiXCR, TCRdb rebuilt clones from the public reads, retaining in-frame beta chains. Identical CDR3 protein sequences are pooled into one entry, listed with their most common genes and DNA. The V and J calls were determined by TCRdb, not by the authors. For this sample there are 40,000 to 55,000 distinct CDR3 sequences; 90% to 95% appear just once. About 0.51% of the sample is taken by the ten largest.

The chain joins TRBV4-1 to TRBJ2-5; 11 bases in the junction line up with TRBD2. Sample: CD8+ T cells from PBMCs. This TCR derives from a human donor with multiple sclerosis. The CDR3 corresponds to CASSQGLAAQETQYF. The bases read TGCGCCAGCAGCCAGGGACTAGCGGCCCAAGAGACCCAGTACTTC.